This T cell receptor beta chain emerged from a study of blood T cell repertoires in COVID-19. Germline V gene data show CDR1 as SGHVS and CDR2 as FQNEAQ. The length of the CDR3 is 18 residues. The V gene end was trimmed by 2 bases and the J gene end by 1 base; junction bases not matched to a gene: 8. TCRdb's table, derived via immunoSEQ multiplex PCR, lists solely in-frame clones and lacks some. The profile shows fewer than 150,000 clones, 60% to 85% of them singletons. This TCR was sampled from a man of 80 years or more with acute or convalescent COVID-19. This rearrangement joins TRBV7-8 to TRBJ2-1; 10 bases are shared with TRBD2. The material sequenced was peripheral blood. In nucleotides, the CDR3 is TGTGCCAGCAGCTTACTTGTTAGCGGGGGGATGTCCTACAATGAGCAGTTCTTC. It encodes CASSLLVSGGMSYNEQFF.